The 6 T cell receptor beta chains reported below all come from one sample, sequenced in a study of graft-versus-host responses after intestinal transplantation. No antigen is known for these receptors. Profiled with immunoSEQ multiplex PCR; TCRdb holds only in-frame clones, not every one. The data show 130,000 or so clones, with around 90% seen just once and around 0.15% held by the top ten. The sample here was unstimulated CD4+ T cells sorted from spleen or lymph node cells, taken before intestinal transplant. The receptors here all came from a human donor who received an intestinal transplant.

The table lists this clone with a count of one. The CDR3 sequence is CASSIREPYGYTF. The CDR3 coding sequence is TGTGCCAGTAGTATAAGGGAACCCTATGGCTACACCTTC. V gene TRBV19 combines with J gene TRBJ1-2; D unclear. V gave up 2 bases and J gave up 4 bases, with 8 bases separating them. This CDR3 has 13 residues. Looked up from germline, CDR1 is LNHDA and CDR2 is SQIVND (reference sequence).

The chain combines TRBV7-6 with TRBJ1-1, with D unclear. V lost 1 base to trimming and J lost 5 bases, with 11 bases between them. Germline V gives CDR1 SGHVS, CDR2 FNYEAQ. The CDR3 has 14 residues. The chain's CDR3 is CASSLVVSATEAFF. The DNA for the CDR3 is TGTGCCAGCAGCTTAGTAGTTTCCGCTACTGAAGCTTTCTTT.

This clone has just one count. This chain uses TRBV6-5 with TRBJ1-6; D remains unclear. Germline CDR1 reads MNHEY; CDR2 reads SVGAGI. This CDR3 region has 14 residues. The ends were cut back, 2 bases at V and 9 bases at J, with 11 bases in the middle. CDR3 DNA: TGTGCCAGCAGTTACGAGGGAGTCGCTTCACCCCTCCACTTT. Translated: CASSYEGVASPLHF.

The chain uses TRBV5-6 and TRBJ2-1; TRBD2 matches at 10 bases. The CDR3 sequence is 15 residues long. With 3 bases clipped from V and 4 bases from J, the junction kept 4 bases outside the gene matches. Germline loops: CDR1 SGHDT, CDR2 YYEEEE. CDR3 in DNA: TGTGCCAGCAGCTATCTAGCGGGGGTTTACAATGAGCAGTTCTTC. As protein: CASSYLAGVYNEQFF.

In its sample, this clone was seen a few times. This chain uses TRBV5-1 with TRBJ1-6; D call uncertain. The germline V gene encodes CDR1 SGHRS and CDR2 YFSETQ. The ends were cut back, 1 base at V and 9 bases at J, with 11 bases in the middle. This CDR3 comprises 14 residues. The CDR3 loop is CASSLTTYPSPLHF. DNA for the CDR3: TGCGCCAGCAGCTTGACAACATACCCTTCACCCCTCCACTTT.

The genes are TRBV5-5 and TRBJ1-1; D is uncertain. V was pared by 0 bases and J by 2 bases, with 8 bases between. The germline V gene encodes CDR1 SGHKS and CDR2 YYEKEE (reference sequence). The CDR3 is 14 residues long. The CDR3 DNA reads TGTGCCAGCAGCTTGGGACGGATAAACACTGAAGCTTTCTTT. This sequence encodes CASSLGRINTEAFF.